The 30 T cell receptor beta chains given below trace back to one sample, sequenced in a study of T cells in Graves' hyperthyroidism and ophthalmopathy. Amplification of TCR beta CDR3 regions was performed using RNA transcripts as template. The HTBI set primed first-round TCR CDR3 RT-PCR. MiXCR was run by TCRdb on the multiplex PCR reads, yielding one entry per CDR3 protein. The sample carries more than 550,000 distinct CDR3 sequences, 15% to 20% recorded once. What was sequenced was blood. These TCRs come from a man aged 50 to 59 with Graves' hyperthyroidism.

This clonotype has ten or more counts. The V gene is TRBV5-6, the J gene TRBJ2-7; D unresolved. CDR1 SGHDT and CDR2 YYEEEE come from the germline V gene. Trimming took 4 bases from V and 2 from J, leaving 13 bases between them. This CDR3 is 14 amino acids long. CDR3 sequence (DNA): TGTGCCAGCAGCCGAGGTCTTGATGCCTACGAGCAGTACTTC. This sequence encodes CASSRGLDAYEQYF.

This clonotype has a count of ten or more. The genes are TRBV27 and TRBJ1-6; TRBD1 matches 7 bases. This CDR3 has 15 residues. V was clipped by 6 bases and J by 8 bases; unmatched bases: 10. CDR1 and CDR2 from the germline V gene are MNHEY and SMNVEV (reference sequence). The CDR3 loop is CASSRTGGRYSPLHF. CDR3 in DNA: TGTGCCAGCAGCAGGACAGGAGGCCGCTATTCACCCCTCCACTTT.

This clonotype occurred a few times. The J gene is TRBJ1-1, the V gene TRBV5-8; the D is unclear. In germline, CDR1 is SGHTS, CDR2 YDEGEE. CDR3 length: 14 residues. The germline V and J ends were trimmed by 0 bases and 4 bases, with 10 bases remaining between them. The CDR3 sequence is CASSLVVRSTEAFF. The DNA for the CDR3 is TGTGCCAGCAGCTTGGTCGTCAGGAGCACTGAAGCTTTCTTT.

The table lists this clonotype with many counts. The DNA of the CDR3 is TGTGCCAGCAGTTACCGGGGTGGCAATGAGCAGTTCTTC. It codes for CASSYRGGNEQFF. The rearrangement joins TRBV6-2 or TRBV6-3 to TRBJ2-1; maybe TRBD2 (5 bases). The germline CDR1 and CDR2 sequences are MNHEY and SVGEGT. The ends were cut back, 2 bases at V and 6 bases at J, with 8 bases in the middle. CDR3 length: 13 amino acids.

This clonotype occurred many times. The V call is TRBV7-2, the J call TRBJ2-7, with D tentatively TRBD2 (6 bases). Trimming left V 2 bases short and J 0 bases short, with 14 bases between. This CDR3 is 16 amino acids long. The V gene's germline CDR1 is SGHTA and CDR2 FQGNSA. As DNA, the CDR3 is TGTGCCAGCAGCTTACTCGGGGGAGGTGGCTCCTACGAGCAGTACTTC. Residues: CASSLLGGGGSYEQYF.

This rearrangement joins TRBV6-2 or TRBV6-3 to TRBJ1-2; a weak D match, TRBD1 (5 bases). Germline CDR1 and CDR2: MNHEY and SVGEGT. The germline V and J ends were trimmed by 6 bases and 4 bases, with 12 bases remaining between them. The CDR3 sequence is 13 residues long. The CDR3 loop is CASSGLTAYGYTF. CDR3 nucleotides: TGTGCCAGCAGCGGCCTGACAGCCTATGGCTACACCTTC.

A few counts support this clonotype. The rearrangement links TRBV30 to TRBJ2-2; D tentatively reads TRBD1 or TRBD2 (5 bases each). Between the trimmed V and J ends, which lost 8 bases and 2 bases, there was a span of 15 bases. The CDR3 is 14 amino acids. CDR1 is GTSNPN, CDR2 SVGIG, per germline (reference sequence). CDR3 region: CAGTRTRNTGELFF. The CDR3 DNA reads TGTGCCGGAACTAGGACACGAAACACCGGGGAGCTGTTTTTT.

This clonotype was seen more than once but under ten times. The chain links TRBV20-1 to TRBJ2-3; 12 bases match TRBD2. CDR3 length equals 15 residues. The J segment lost 5 bases and the V segment lost 5 bases, leaving 8 bases of the junction unmatched. Per the germline V gene, CDR1 is DFQATT and CDR2 is SNEGSKA (reference sequence). CDR3 coding DNA: TGCAGTGCTTTCCGACTAGCGGGAGTACAAGATACGCAGTATTTT. It specifies CSAFRLAGVQDTQYF.

This clonotype was seen ten or more times. This chain uses TRBV20-1 with TRBJ1-3, with D unresolved. Germline assignment: CDR1 DFQATT and CDR2 SNEGSKA (reference sequence). The CDR3 extends over 16 amino acids. V gave up 2 bases and J gave up 2 bases, with 16 bases separating them. CDR3 loop: CSARSVLSVTGNTIYF. CDR3 bases: TGCAGTGCTAGAAGTGTCTTGTCAGTAACTGGAAACACCATATATTTT.

The gene calls are TRBV4-1 and TRBJ2-6, with no clear D. Trimming removed 0 bases from V and 0 bases from J, with 9 bases in between. Germline V CDR1 and CDR2: MGHRA, YSYEKL. The CDR3 length is 17 residues. CDR3 bases: TGCGCCAGCAGCCAAGATCGTGGCAGCTCTGGGGCCAACGTCCTGACTTTC. It encodes CASSQDRGSSGANVLTF.

There are many counts of this clonotype. The chain employs TRBV28 and TRBJ2-1; perhaps D is TRBD1 or TRBD2 (5 bases each). From germline, CDR1 is MDHEN and CDR2 SYDVKM. There are 13 residues in the CDR3. V was clipped by 7 bases and J by 3 bases, with 10 bases between them. The CDR3 DNA follows: TGTGCCAGCAATGGTGGGGGCTACAATGAGCAGTTCTTC. It yields the protein CASNGGGYNEQFF.

This clonotype has ten or more counts. The chain uses TRBV28 and TRBJ1-6; D is ambiguous. Looked up from germline, CDR1 is MDHEN and CDR2 is SYDVKM. Trimming removed 7 bases from V and 1 base from J, with 8 bases in between. This CDR3 has 14 amino acids. The CDR3 nucleotides read TGTGCCAGCAATCCGCAATCCTATAATTCACCCCTCCACTTT. Protein: CASNPQSYNSPLHF.

The chain links TRBV28 to TRBJ1-3, with D unresolved. This CDR3 spans 14 amino acids. The V end lost 3 bases, the J end lost 8 bases, and 14 bases lay between the germline ends. Germline CDR1 is MDHEN and CDR2 is SYDVKM. CDR3: CASSLLGLEDTIYF. The CDR3 coding sequence is TGTGCCAGCAGTTTGTTGGGGTTGGAGGACACCATATATTTT.

Many counts were recorded for this clonotype. V usage is TRBV30 and J usage is TRBJ2-2, with 7 positions matching TRBD1. The V gene's germline CDR1 is GTSNPN and CDR2 SVGIG (reference sequence). The CDR3 runs 11 residues. With 8 bases clipped from V and 6 bases from J, the junction kept 3 bases outside the gene matches. CDR3 nucleotides: TGTGCCCTGACAGGGTCCGGGGAGCTGTTTTTT. This encodes CALTGSGELFF.

In its sample, this clonotype was seen many times. V and J are TRBV27 and TRBJ2-1; unclear D gene. From germline, CDR1 is MNHEY and CDR2 SMNVEV (reference sequence). V was trimmed by 6 bases and J by 7 bases, leaving 13 bases between them. This CDR3 contains 13 residues. The CDR3 DNA reads as TGTGCCAGCAGCCGACACAACACAAATGAGCAGTTCTTC. This codes for CASSRHNTNEQFF.

This clonotype was found many times. This rearrangement joins TRBV28 to TRBJ1-6, with D uncertain. The V and J ends lost 2 bases and 9 bases respectively, with 14 bases between them. The germline V gene has CDR1 MDHEN and CDR2 SYDVKM. CDR3 length equals 15 residues. CDR3 sequence: CASSLLTYEASPLHF. The CDR3 coding sequence is TGTGCCAGCAGTTTACTCACATATGAGGCTTCACCCCTCCACTTT.

This clonotype was recorded at least ten times. The V gene is TRBV12-3 or TRBV12-4, the J gene TRBJ1-5; no firm D call. The length of the CDR3 is 13 residues. Trimming left V 1 base short and J 9 bases short, with 10 bases between. For the CDR3, the DNA is TGTGCCAGCAGTTTAGACAGCGGTTCGCCCCAGCATTTT. This translates into CASSLDSGSPQHF.

This clonotype was detected many times. The V gene is TRBV7-9, the J gene TRBJ2-5; no firm D call. V was pared by 1 base and J by 4 bases, with 7 bases between. This CDR3 has 13 residues. CDR1 is SEHNR, CDR2 FQNEAQ, per germline (reference sequence). The CDR3 nucleotides read TGTGCCAGCAGCTTAGACAAAGGAGAGACCCAGTACTTC. Protein product: CASSLDKGETQYF.

The rearrangement uses TRBV28 and TRBJ1-3, with 7 bases that match TRBD1. The J segment lost 8 bases and the V segment lost 7 bases, leaving 17 bases of the junction unmatched. The CDR3 is 16 amino acids. The germline V gene has CDR1 MDHEN and CDR2 SYDVKM. For the CDR3, the DNA is TGTGCCAGCACTCCCCCCTTGGGGACAGTGAGATACACCATATATTTT. It yields the protein CASTPPLGTVRYTIYF.

Of note for this clonotype: It is likely a read error, because the conserved phenylalanine at the end of the CDR3 is missing. The chain employs TRBV3-1 and TRBJ2-1, with D perhaps given as TRBD1 or TRBD2 (5 bases each). Germline assignment: CDR1 LGHDT and CDR2 YNNKEL (reference sequence). This CDR3 has 16 amino acids. Trimming took off 1 base at V and 3 bases at J, with 13 bases between the two ends. The CDR3: CASSQVEGPGYNEQFS. The DNA for the CDR3 is TGTGCCAGCAGCCAAGTAGAGGGGCCTGGCTACAATGAGCAGTTCTCC.

At least ten counts were recorded for this clonotype. This sequence joins TRBV28 and TRBJ2-1; 8 bases fit TRBD2. In germline, CDR1 is MDHEN, CDR2 SYDVKM. The CDR3 runs to 16 residues. J was trimmed by 7 bases and V by 7 bases; bases with no gene match: 15. CDR3 nucleotides: TGTGCCAGCATCACACGGGAGGGCGGGAGTCTGAATGAGCAGTTCTTC. Translating it yields CASITREGGSLNEQFF. Combining the CDR3 with reference TRBV28 and TRBJ2-1 gives the whole variable domain DVKVTQSSRYLVKRTGEKVFLECVQDMDHENMFWYRQDPGLGLRLIYFSYDVKMKEKGDIPEGYSVSREKKERFSLILESASTNQTSMYLCASITREGGSLNEQFFGPGTRLTVL.

This clonotype was counted ten times or more. V usage is TRBV28 and J usage is TRBJ2-1, with TRBD2 matching 8 bases. Germline V gives CDR1 MDHEN, CDR2 SYDVKM. This CDR3 has 16 residues. V trimming: 5 bases; J trimming: 0 bases; junction bases outside the gene matches: 6. The CDR3 coding sequence is TGTGCCAGCAGTCAGCGGGAGTCCCTCTCCTACAATGAGCAGTTCTTC. It encodes CASSQRESLSYNEQFF.

The chain links TRBV2 to TRBJ2-1; possibly TRBD1 or TRBD2 for D (5 bases each). There are 17 residues in the CDR3. Trimming took off 0 bases at V and 6 bases at J, with 18 bases between the two ends. Germline CDR1 SNHLY, CDR2 FYNNEI. The CDR3 is CASSEAWGFGRGNEQFF. The CDR3 DNA follows: TGTGCCAGCAGTGAAGCGTGGGGCTTTGGACGGGGCAATGAGCAGTTCTTC. The variable domain in full, completed from reference TRBV2 and TRBJ2-1, reads EPEVTQTPSHQVTQMGQEVILRCVPISNHLYFYWYRQILGQKVEFLVSFYNNEISEKSEIFDDQFSVERPDGSNFTLKIRSTKLEDSAMYFCASSEAWGFGRGNEQFFGPGTRLTVL.

This clonotype occurred many times. The chain carries TRBV28 and TRBJ1-3; D remains unclear. Trimming took 5 bases from V and 0 from J, leaving 14 bases between them. Germline V gives CDR1 MDHEN, CDR2 SYDVKM. This CDR3 has 16 amino acids. The CDR3: CASSGFGSTSGNTIYF. The DNA of the CDR3 is TGTGCCAGCAGTGGATTTGGCAGCACCTCTGGAAACACCATATATTTT. Combining the CDR3 with reference TRBV28 and TRBJ1-3 gives the whole variable domain DVKVTQSSRYLVKRTGEKVFLECVQDMDHENMFWYRQDPGLGLRLIYFSYDVKMKEKGDIPEGYSVSREKKERFSLILESASTNQTSMYLCASSGFGSTSGNTIYFGEGSWLTVV.

The V call is TRBV11-2, the J call TRBJ2-3; 10 bases map to TRBD2. Germline CDR1 SGHAT, CDR2 FQNNGV. This CDR3 contains 15 residues. With V trimmed by 5 bases and J by 6 bases, 8 bases remained unmatched. CDR3 sequence reads: CASSIPGLAVDTQYF. The CDR3 coding sequence is TGTGCCAGCAGCATCCCCGGACTAGCGGTCGATACGCAGTATTTT.

This clonotype was recorded at least ten times. The chain joins TRBV27 to TRBJ1-2; no definite D call. Trimming stripped 3 bases from V and 3 bases from J, with 8 bases between. The CDR3 contains 13 residues. Germline-derived CDR1 and CDR2 are MNHEY and SMNVEV (reference sequence). CDR3 nucleotides: TGTGCCAGCAGTTTTTGGGCTGACTATGGCTACACCTTC. It codes for CASSFWADYGYTF.

This clonotype came up a few times. The rearrangement uses TRBV7-6 and TRBJ2-5; TRBD1 matches at 7 bases. V lost 8 bases and J lost 4; bases outside the gene matches: 4. Germline V gives CDR1 SGHVS, CDR2 FNYEAQ. CDR3 length equals 12 residues. The CDR3 sequence is CASGYRGETQYF. DNA of the CDR3: TGTGCCAGCGGTTACAGGGGAGAGACCCAGTACTTC. The whole variable domain, remainder taken from reference TRBV7-6 and TRBJ2-5, is GAGVSQSPRYKVTKRGQDVALRCDPISGHVSLYWYRQALGQGPEFLTYFNYEAQQDKSGLPNDRFSAERPEGSISTLTIQRTEQRDSAMYRCASGYRGETQYFGPGTRLLVL.

The chain employs TRBV5-5 and TRBJ1-1; no definite D call. Trimming removed 6 bases from V and 0 bases from J, with 18 bases in between. The CDR3 length is 16 residues. Germline V gives CDR1 SGHKS, CDR2 YYEKEE (reference sequence). The CDR3, as DNA: TGTGCCAGCATCCCCTTCTCTTCCAGGTTGAACACTGAAGCTTTCTTT. Its protein product is CASIPFSSRLNTEAFF. The complete variable domain, with remaining parts taken from reference TRBV5-5 and TRBJ1-1, reads DAGVTQSPTHLIKTRGQQVTLRCSPISGHKSVSWYQQVLGQGPQFIFQYYEKEERGRGNFPDRFSARQFPNYSSELNVNALLLGDSALYLCASIPFSSRLNTEAFFGQGTRLTVV.

The chain carries TRBV9 and TRBJ2-1; 12 bases align to TRBD2. The CDR3 runs 19 residues. The V gene end was trimmed by 3 bases and the J gene end by 3 bases; junction bases not matched to a gene: 13. The germline V gene has CDR1 SGDLS and CDR2 YYNGEE. The CDR3 sequence is CASSDPLAGGAIVYNEQFF. The CDR3, as DNA: TGTGCCAGCAGCGACCCACTAGCGGGAGGAGCTATAGTCTACAATGAGCAGTTCTTC.

In this sample, this clonotype turned up many times. The chain carries TRBV6-5 and TRBJ2-1; 8 positions agree with TRBD1. The V gene's germline CDR1 is MNHEY and CDR2 SVGAGI. V shed 0 bases, J shed 7 bases, and the junction held 8 bases outside the gene matches. The CDR3 loop spans 16 amino acids. The CDR3 DNA is TGTGCCAGCAGTTACTCTGGGGCAGGGGGCAGGAATGAGCAGTTCTTC. Translating it yields CASSYSGAGGRNEQFF.